The T cell receptor (beta chain) described here comes from a study of control samples from healthy donors and cancer patients. Sequencing used immunoSEQ multiplex PCR; TCRdb keeps in-frame clones, though not all of them. Among about 130,000 clones, about 92% were seen once, and the ten largest hold approximately 0.57%. The source material was PBMCs. This TCR derives from a man older than 75 with head and neck cancer.

CDR3 nucleotide sequence: TGTGCCAGCAGTGAACCCAGGGGTCAAGAGACCCAGTACTTC. This translates into CASSEPRGQETQYF. This chain uses TRBV6-1 with TRBJ2-5; tentative D call: TRBD1 (6 bases). This CDR3 has 14 residues. Germline CDR1 and CDR2: MNHNS and SASEGT. Between the trimmed V and J ends, which lost 2 bases and 2 bases, there was a span of 9 bases.